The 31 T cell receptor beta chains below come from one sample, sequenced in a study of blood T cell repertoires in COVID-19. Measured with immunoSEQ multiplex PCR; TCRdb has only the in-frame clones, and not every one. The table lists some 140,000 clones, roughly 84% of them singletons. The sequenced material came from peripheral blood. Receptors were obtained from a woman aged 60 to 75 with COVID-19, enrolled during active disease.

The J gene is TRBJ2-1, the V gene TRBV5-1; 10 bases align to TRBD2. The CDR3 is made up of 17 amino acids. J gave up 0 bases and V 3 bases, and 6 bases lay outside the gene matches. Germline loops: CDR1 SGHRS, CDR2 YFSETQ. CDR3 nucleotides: TGCGCCAGCAGCTCCCTGACTAGCGGGTACTCCTACAATGAGCAGTTCTTC. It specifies CASSSLTSGYSYNEQFF.

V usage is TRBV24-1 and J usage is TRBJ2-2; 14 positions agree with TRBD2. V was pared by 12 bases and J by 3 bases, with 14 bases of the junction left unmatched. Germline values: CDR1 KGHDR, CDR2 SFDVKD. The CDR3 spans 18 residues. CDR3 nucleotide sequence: TGTGCCTCAATCCCTGGACTAGCGGGAGGCAAGGACACCGGGGAGCTGTTTTTT. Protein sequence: CASIPGLAGGKDTGELFF.

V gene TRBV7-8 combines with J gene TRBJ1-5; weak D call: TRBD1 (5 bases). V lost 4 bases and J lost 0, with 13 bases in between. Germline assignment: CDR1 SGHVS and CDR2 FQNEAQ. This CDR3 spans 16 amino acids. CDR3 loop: CASSSDRTNSNQPQHF. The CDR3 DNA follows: TGTGCCAGCAGCTCCGACAGAACCAATAGCAATCAGCCCCAGCATTTT.

CDR3 in DNA: TGTGCCAGCAGCTTCCTAGCGGGGGGATACAATGAGCAGTTCTTC. This encodes CASSFLAGGYNEQFF. The genes are TRBV6-5 and TRBJ2-1, with 11 bases fitting TRBD2. The CDR3 has 15 residues. Germline V gives CDR1 MNHEY, CDR2 SVGAGI. J lost 4 bases, V lost 6 bases, and 5 bases had no gene match.

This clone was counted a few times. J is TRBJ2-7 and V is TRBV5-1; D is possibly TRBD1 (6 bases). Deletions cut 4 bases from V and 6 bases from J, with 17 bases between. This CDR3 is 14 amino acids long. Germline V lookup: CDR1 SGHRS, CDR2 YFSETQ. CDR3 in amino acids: CASSETGISPEQYF. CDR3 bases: TGCGCCAGCAGCGAAACAGGGATAAGCCCCGAGCAGTACTTC.

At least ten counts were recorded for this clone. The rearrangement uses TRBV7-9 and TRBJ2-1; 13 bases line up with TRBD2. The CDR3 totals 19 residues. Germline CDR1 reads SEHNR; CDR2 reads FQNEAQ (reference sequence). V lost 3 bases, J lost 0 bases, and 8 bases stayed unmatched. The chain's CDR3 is CASSFGGLAGWSSYNEQFF. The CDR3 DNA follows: TGTGCCAGCAGCTTTGGGGGACTAGCGGGATGGAGCTCCTACAATGAGCAGTTCTTC.

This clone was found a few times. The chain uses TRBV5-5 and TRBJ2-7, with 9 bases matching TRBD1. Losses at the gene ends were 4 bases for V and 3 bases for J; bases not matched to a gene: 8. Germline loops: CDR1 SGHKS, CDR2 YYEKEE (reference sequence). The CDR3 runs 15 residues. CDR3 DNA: TGTGCCAGCAGCCCTACAGGGGGCGTTCTCTACGAGCAGTACTTC. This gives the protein CASSPTGGVLYEQYF.

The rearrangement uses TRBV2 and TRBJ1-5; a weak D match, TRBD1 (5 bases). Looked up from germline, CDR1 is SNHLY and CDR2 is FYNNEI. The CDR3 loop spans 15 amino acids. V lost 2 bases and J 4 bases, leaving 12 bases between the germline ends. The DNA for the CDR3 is TGTGCCAGCAGTGAATCGACAGTAATTAATCAGCCCCAGCATTTT. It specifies CASSESTVINQPQHF.

In DNA form, the CDR3 reads TGTGCCAGCTCACCACTTAAGGGAGGGAGCACTGAAGCTTTCTTT. As protein: CASSPLKGGSTEAFF. This chain uses TRBV18 with TRBJ1-1; D unresolved. Looked up from germline, CDR1 is KGHSH and CDR2 is LQKENI. The CDR3 has 15 residues. Trimming removed 1 base at V and 4 bases at J, with 13 bases between.

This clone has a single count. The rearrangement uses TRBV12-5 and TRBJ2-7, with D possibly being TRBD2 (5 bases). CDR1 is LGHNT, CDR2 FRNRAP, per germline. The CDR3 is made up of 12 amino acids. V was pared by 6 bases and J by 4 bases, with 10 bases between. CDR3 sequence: CASGVGVYEQYF. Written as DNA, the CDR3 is TGTGCTAGTGGAGTGGGAGTTTACGAGCAGTACTTC.

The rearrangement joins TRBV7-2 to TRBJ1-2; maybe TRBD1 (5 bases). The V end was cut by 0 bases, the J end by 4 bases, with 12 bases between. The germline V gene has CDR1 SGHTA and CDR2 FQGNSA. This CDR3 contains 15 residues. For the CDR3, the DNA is TGTGCCAGCAGCTTAGCGCAGCGACAGAGCTATGGCTACACCTTC. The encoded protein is CASSLAQRQSYGYTF.

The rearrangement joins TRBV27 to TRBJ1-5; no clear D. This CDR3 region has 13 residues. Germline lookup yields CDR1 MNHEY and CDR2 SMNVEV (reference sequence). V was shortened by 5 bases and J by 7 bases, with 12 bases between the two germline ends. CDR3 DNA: TGTGCCAGCAGTCCGGAGGGTCTCCAGCCCCAGCATTTT. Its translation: CASSPEGLQPQHF.

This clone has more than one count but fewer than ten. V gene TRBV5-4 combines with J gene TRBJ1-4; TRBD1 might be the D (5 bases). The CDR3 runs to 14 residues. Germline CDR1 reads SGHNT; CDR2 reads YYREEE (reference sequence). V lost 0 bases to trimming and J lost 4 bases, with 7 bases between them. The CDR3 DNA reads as TGTGCCAGCAGCTTGGACAGGTTTAATGAAAAACTGTTTTTT. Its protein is CASSLDRFNEKLFF.

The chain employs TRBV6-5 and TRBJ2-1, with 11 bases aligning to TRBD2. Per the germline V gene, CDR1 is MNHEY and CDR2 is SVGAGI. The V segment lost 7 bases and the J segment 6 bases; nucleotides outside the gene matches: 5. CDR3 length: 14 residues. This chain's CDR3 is CASTKTSGINEQFF. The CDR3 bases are TGTGCCAGCACGAAGACTAGCGGGATCAATGAGCAGTTCTTC.

The CDR3 coding sequence is TGTGCCAGCAGCTCGGATACGCAGTATTTT. Translation: CASSSDTQYF. This rearrangement joins TRBV9 to TRBJ2-3; no definite D call. Between the trimmed V and J ends, which lost 4 bases and 6 bases, there was a span of 3 bases. Germline assignment: CDR1 SGDLS and CDR2 YYNGEE. CDR3 size: 10 residues.

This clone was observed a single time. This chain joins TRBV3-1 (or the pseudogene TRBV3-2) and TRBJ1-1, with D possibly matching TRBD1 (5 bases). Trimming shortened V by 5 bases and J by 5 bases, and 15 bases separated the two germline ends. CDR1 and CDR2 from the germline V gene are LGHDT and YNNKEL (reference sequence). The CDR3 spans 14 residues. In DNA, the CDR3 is TGTGCCAGCAGCTTTACCAGGGAGGAGACTGAAGCTTTCTTT. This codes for CASSFTREETEAFF.

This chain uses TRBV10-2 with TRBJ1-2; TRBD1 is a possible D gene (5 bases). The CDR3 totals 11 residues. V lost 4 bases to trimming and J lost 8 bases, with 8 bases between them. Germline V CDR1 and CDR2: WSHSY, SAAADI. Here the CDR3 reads CASSAGVGYTF. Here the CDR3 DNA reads TGCGCCAGCAGTGCGGGGGTCGGCTACACCTTC.

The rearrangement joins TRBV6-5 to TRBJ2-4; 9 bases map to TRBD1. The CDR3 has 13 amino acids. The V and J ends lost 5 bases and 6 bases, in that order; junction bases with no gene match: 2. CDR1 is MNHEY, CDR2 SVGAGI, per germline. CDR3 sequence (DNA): TGTGCCAGCAGTAAGGACAGGGGAAACATTCAGTACTTC. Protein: CASSKDRGNIQYF.

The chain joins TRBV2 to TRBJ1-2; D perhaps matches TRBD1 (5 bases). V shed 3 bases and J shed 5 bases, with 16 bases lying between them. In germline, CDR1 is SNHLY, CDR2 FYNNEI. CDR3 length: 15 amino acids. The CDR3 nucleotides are TGTGCCAGCAGTGAGGCCGACGGACGGGGGTATGGCTACACCTTC. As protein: CASSEADGRGYGYTF.

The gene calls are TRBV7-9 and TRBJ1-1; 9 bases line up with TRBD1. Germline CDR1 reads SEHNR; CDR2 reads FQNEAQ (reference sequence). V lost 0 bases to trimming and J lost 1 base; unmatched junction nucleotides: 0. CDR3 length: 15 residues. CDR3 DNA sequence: TGTGCCAGCAGCTTAGCGGGACAGGGGAACACTGAAGCTTTCTTT. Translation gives CASSLAGQGNTEAFF.

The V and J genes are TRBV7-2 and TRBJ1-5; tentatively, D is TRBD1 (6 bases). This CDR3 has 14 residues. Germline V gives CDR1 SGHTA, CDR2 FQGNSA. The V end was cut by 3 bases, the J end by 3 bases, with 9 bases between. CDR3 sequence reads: CASSFWGLNQPQHF. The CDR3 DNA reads TGTGCCAGCAGCTTCTGGGGGCTCAATCAGCCCCAGCATTTT.

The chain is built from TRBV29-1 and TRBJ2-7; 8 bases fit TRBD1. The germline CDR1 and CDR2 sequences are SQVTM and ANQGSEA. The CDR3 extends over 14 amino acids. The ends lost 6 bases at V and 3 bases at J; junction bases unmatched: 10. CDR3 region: CSVYRQGLGYEQYF. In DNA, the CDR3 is TGCAGCGTATACCGACAGGGGCTGGGCTACGAGCAGTACTTC.

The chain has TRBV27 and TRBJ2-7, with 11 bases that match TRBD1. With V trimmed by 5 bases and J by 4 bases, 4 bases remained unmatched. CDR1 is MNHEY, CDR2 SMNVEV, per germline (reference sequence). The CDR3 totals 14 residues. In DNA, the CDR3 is TGTGCCAGCAGTAGGACAGGGGGCGCTTACGAGCAGTACTTC. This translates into CASSRTGGAYEQYF.

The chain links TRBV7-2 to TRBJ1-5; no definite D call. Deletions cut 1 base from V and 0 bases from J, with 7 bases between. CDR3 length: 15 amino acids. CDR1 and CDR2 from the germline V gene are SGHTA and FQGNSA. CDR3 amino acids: CASSLVRDSNQPQHF. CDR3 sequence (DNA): TGTGCCAGCAGCTTAGTTCGGGATAGCAATCAGCCCCAGCATTTT.

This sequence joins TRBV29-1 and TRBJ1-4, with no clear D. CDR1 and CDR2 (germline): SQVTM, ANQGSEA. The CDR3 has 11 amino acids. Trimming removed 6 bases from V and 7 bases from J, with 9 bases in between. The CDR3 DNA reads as TGCAGCGTAGCGGAGGTTGAAAAACTGTTTTTT. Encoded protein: CSVAEVEKLFF.

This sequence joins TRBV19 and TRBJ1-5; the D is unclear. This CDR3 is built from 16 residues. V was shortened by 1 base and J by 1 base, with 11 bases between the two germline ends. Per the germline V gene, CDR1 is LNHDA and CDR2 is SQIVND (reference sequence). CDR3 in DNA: TGTGCCAGTAGTATAGGGGCCGGCAGAAGCAATCAGCCCCAGCATTTT. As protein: CASSIGAGRSNQPQHF.

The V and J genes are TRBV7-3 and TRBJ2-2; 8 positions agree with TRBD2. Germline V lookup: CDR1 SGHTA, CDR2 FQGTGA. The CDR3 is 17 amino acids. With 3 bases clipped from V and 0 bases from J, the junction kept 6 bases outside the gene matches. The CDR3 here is CASSFRGGNSNTGELFF. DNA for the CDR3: TGTGCCAGCAGCTTCCGGGGGGGCAATTCGAACACCGGGGAGCTGTTTTTT.

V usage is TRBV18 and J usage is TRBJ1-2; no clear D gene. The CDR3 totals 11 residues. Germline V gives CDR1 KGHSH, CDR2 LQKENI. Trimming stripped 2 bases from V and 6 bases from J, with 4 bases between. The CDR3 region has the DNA TGTGCCAGCTCACCAGTAGATGGCTACACCTTC. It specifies CASSPVDGYTF. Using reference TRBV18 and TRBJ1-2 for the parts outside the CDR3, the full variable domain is NAGVMQNPRHLVRRRGQEARLRCSPMKGHSHVYWYRQLPEEGLKFMVYLQKENIIDESGMPKERFSAEFPKEGPSILRIQQVVRGDSAAYFCASSPVDGYTFGSGTRLTVV.

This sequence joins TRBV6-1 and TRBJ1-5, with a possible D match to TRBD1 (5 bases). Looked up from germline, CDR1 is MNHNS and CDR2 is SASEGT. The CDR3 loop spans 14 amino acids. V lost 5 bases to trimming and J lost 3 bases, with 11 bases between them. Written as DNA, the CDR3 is TGTGCCAGCAGTCCCCGACAGACCAATCAGCCCCAGCATTTT. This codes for CASSPRQTNQPQHF.

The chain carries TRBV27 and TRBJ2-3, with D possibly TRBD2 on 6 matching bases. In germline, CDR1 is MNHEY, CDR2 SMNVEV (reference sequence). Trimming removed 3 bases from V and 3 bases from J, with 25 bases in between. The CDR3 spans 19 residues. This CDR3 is CASSLYSPPVLARTDTQYF. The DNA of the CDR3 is TGTGCCAGCAGTTTGTATTCCCCCCCCGTGCTAGCGAGGACAGATACGCAGTATTTT.

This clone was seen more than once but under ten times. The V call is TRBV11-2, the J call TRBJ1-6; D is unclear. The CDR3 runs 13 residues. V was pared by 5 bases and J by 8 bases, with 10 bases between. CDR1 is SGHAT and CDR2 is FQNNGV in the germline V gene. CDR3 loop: CASSLLVYSPLHF. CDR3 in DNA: TGTGCCAGCAGCCTACTAGTCTATTCACCCCTCCACTTT.